The clone carrying this T cell receptor beta chain has more than one count but fewer than ten. In the authors' workflow: Reference gene primer amplification gave estimated nucleated cell counts. Assay: immunoSEQ multiplex PCR; the TCRdb copy retains only in-frame clones and omits some. V and J calls and clone size come straight from that table; D and trimming were deduced from the DNA. The sample yields 250,000 to 300,000 clones, 80% to 90% seen once. The sample is drawn from a study of blood T cell repertoires in COVID-19. On the study more broadly: Specimens from acute and convalescent COVID-19 originated in the United States, Italy and Spain. The analysed material was cDNA or gDNA that came from T cells, B-cell-depleted T cells, or PBMCs.

Enrollment of patients from Seattle took place during active infection, with longitudinal follow-up. The CDR3 is 16 residues long. The V gene lost 2 bases and the J gene lost 10 bases, with 26 bases spanning the gap. Per germline, CDR1 SQVTM and CDR2 ANQGSEA. The sequenced sample was peripheral blood. The V and J genes are TRBV29-1 and TRBJ1-1; weak D call: TRBD1 (6 bases). This sequence originates from a woman in her thirties with COVID-19, enrolled during active disease. The CDR3 nucleotides are TGCAGCGTTGAACGAACAGGGCCCCGGGACCGAATTTTAGCTTTCTTT. Its translation is CSVERTGPRDRILAFF.